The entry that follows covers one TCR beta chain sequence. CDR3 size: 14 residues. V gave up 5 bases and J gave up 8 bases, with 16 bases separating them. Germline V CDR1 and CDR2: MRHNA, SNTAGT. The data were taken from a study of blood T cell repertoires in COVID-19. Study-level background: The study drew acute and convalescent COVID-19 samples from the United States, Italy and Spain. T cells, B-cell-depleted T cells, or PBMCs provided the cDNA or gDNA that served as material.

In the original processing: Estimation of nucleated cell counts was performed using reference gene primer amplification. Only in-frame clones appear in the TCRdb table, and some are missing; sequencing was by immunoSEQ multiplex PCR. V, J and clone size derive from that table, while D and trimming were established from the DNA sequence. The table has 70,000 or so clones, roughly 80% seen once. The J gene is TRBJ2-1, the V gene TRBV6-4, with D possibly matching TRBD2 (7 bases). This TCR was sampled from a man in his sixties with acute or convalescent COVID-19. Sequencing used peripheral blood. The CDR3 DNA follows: TGTGCCAGCAGTAGGGGGGGCCAATCGCATGAGCAGTTCTTC. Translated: CASSRGGQSHEQFF.